These T cell receptor beta chains were read from a single sample in a study of OX40 agonist ivuxolimab in advanced cancers. The repertoire was sequenced with immunoSEQ multiplex PCR; TCRdb's copy has only in-frame clones and lacks some. The sample includes about 76,000 clones, 85% to 90% of them seen just once. Specimen: CD4+ or CD8+ T cells sorted from blood, collected in a trial of the OX40 agonist ivuxolimab. The receptor set was obtained from an adult with an advanced solid tumor such as melanoma, head and neck, liver or kidney cancer. The CDR3 runs from the conserved cysteine through the conserved F or W. D genes are given only for firm matches. Clone size is given for some rows only: seen once, a few or many times, or a class if the clone is expanded.

abundance	v_gene	d_gene	j_gene	CDR3nt	CDR3aa
.	TRBV19	.	TRBJ1-1	TGTGCCAGTAGTACCCCAGGGTCGGGGAACACTGAAGCTTTCTTT	CASSTPGSGNTEAFF
.	TRBV9	TRBD1	TRBJ1-2	TGTGCCAGCAGCGTAGATCCCAGGGGGCGATATGGCTACACCTTC	CASSVDPRGRYGYTF
.	TRBV30	TRBD1	TRBJ1-5	TGTGCCTGGAGTGTACTGGACAGGACACAGCCCCAGCATTTT	CAWSVLDRTQPQHF
.	TRBV6-1	.	TRBJ1-5	TGTGCCAGCAGTGATGCAGGGGAAATGAGTCAGCCCCAGCATTTT	CASSDAGEMSQPQHF
.	TRBV7-6	TRBD2	TRBJ2-2	TGTGCCAGCAGCTTAGCCAGCGGGATCTATACCGGGGAGCTGTTTTTT	CASSLASGIYTGELFF
.	TRBV6-1	TRBD1	TRBJ2-7	TGTGCCAGCAGTGAACTCCTCTCCGGGGGACAGGGCGGGCGCGAGCAGTACTTC	CASSELLSGGQGGREQYF
.	TRBV7-2	.	TRBJ1-5	TGTGCCAGCAGCCCCGGCGGGTTTTTAGGGAATCAGCCCCAGCATTTT	CASSPGGFLGNQPQHF
.	TRBV19	.	TRBJ1-3	TGTGCCAGTTCCCTCTCGAGAAGCTCTGGAAACACCATATATTTT	CASSLSRSSGNTIYF
.	TRBV13	.	TRBJ2-1	TGTGCCATTTCAGGGAGGTCCTACAATGAGCAGTTCTTC	CAISGRSYNEQFF
.	TRBV6-1	.	TRBJ1-5	TGTGCCAGCAGCGTCAGGTGGGGAGGCGATCAGCCCCAGCATTTT	CASSVRWGGDQPQHF
.	TRBV27	.	TRBJ2-1	TGTGCCAGCAGTTTAGGCAGGTTCGCCTACAATGAGCAGTTCTTC	CASSLGRFAYNEQFF
once	TRBV19	TRBD2	TRBJ2-1	TGTGCCAGTACAAGCGGGATGAATGAGCAGTTCTTC	CASTSGMNEQFF
.	TRBV9	.	TRBJ1-1	TGTGCCAGCAGCGTAGGGGCCGCGGTAGGGACGGCTGAAGCTTTCTTT	CASSVGAAVGTAEAFF
once	TRBV28	.	TRBJ2-7	TGTGCCAGCAGTTTCCCAGCGGGCGCTTACGAGCAGTACTTC	CASSFPAGAYEQYF
.	TRBV5-6	.	TRBJ1-1	TGTGCCAGCAGCTCAGTCGACAGGAACACTGAAGCTTTCTTT	CASSSVDRNTEAFF
.	TRBV5-7	.	TRBJ2-1	TGTGCCAGCAGCTGGGGAAGCTCCTACAATGAGCAGTTCTTC	CASSWGSSYNEQFF
few	TRBV18	.	TRBJ2-1	TGTGCCAGCTCACGGCGGGACGGCCGCTACAATGAGCAGTTCTTC	CASSRRDGRYNEQFF
few	TRBV23-1	.	TRBJ1-5	TGCGCCAGCAGTCAATCGTACAGGGAGTGTAAGCCCCAGCATTTT	CASSQSYRECKPQHF
.	TRBV11-2	TRBD2	TRBJ2-3	TGTGCCAGCAGTTTTTCTGGGCGGGAGGGGACAGATACGCAGTATTTT	CASSFSGREGTDTQYF
.	TRBV30	.	TRBJ1-3	TGTGCCTGGAGTTTTGGCGGCTCTGGAAACACCATATATTTT	CAWSFGGSGNTIYF
few	TRBV7-9	TRBD2	TRBJ2-7	TGTGCCAGCAGCCCCGGGACTAGCGGTGTCGAGCAGTACTTC	CASSPGTSGVEQYF
.	TRBV18	.	TRBJ2-1	TGTGCCAGCTCACGACCCTCCGTTGAGCAGTTCTTC	CASSRPSVEQFF
.	TRBV9	.	TRBJ2-7	TGTGCCAGCAGCTCAAACCGGGACACTGGCTCTTACGAGCAGTACTTC	CASSSNRDTGSYEQYF
.	TRBV28	TRBD1	TRBJ2-7	TGTGCCAGCAACGTCGGGACAGGGGGCTACGAGCAGTACTTC	CASNVGTGGYEQYF
.	TRBV20-1	.	TRBJ2-1	TGCAGTGCTCCCAAGGACAATGAGCAGTTCTTC	CSAPKDNEQFF
few	TRBV27	.	TRBJ1-1	TGTGCCAGCAGTTACGGGGGCAAAGCTTTCTTT	CASSYGGKAFF
few	TRBV6-5	TRBD2	TRBJ2-3	TGTGCCAGCAACGACGGGGGGGCCGGCACAGATACGCAGTATTTT	CASNDGGAGTDTQYF